What follows is one T cell receptor (beta chain) and its context. The length of the CDR3 is 17 residues. The V segment lost 4 bases and the J segment 0 bases; nucleotides outside the gene matches: 7. Germline values: CDR1 ENHRY, CDR2 SYGVKD. This entry comes from a study of cytotoxic CD8 clonotypes in ibrutinib-treated CLL. Profiled with immunoSEQ multiplex PCR; TCRdb holds only in-frame clones, not every one. This table holds 110,000 to 150,000 clones, about 80% found once. This receptor was taken from a human donor with chronic lymphocytic leukemia. This rearrangement joins TRBV10-3 to TRBJ2-1; 9 positions match TRBD2. The sample consisted of PBMCs, taken after 12 months of ibrutinib treatment. The CDR3 DNA is TGTGCCATCAGTGGCACTAGCGGGCCCCGCTCCTACAATGAGCAGTTCTTC. This codes for CAISGTSGPRSYNEQFF.